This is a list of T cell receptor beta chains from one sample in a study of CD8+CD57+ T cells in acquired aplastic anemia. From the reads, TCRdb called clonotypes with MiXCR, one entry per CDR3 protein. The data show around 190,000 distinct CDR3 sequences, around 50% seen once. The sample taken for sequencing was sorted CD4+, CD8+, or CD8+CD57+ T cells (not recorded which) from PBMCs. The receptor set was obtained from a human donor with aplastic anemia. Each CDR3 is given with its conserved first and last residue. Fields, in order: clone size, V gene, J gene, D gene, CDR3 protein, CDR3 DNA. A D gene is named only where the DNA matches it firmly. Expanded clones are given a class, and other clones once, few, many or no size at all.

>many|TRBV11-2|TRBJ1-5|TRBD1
CASSLDRGQGKGPQHF
TGTGCCAGCAGCTTAGATCGGGGACAGGGAAAAGGGCCCCAGCATTTT
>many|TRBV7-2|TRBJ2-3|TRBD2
CASSSGLAGGGTQYF
TGTGCCAGCAGCTCAGGACTAGCGGGGGGAGGTACGCAGTATTTT
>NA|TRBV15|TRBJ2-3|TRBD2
CATSREWRGGRTDTQYF
TGTGCCACCAGCAGAGAGTGGCGGGGGGGCCGCACAGATACGCAGTATTTT
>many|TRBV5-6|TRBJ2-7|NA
CASSSYRETYEQYF
TGTGCCAGCAGCTCCTACAGGGAGACCTACGAGCAGTACTTC
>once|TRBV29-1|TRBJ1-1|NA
CSVTRGGGAAEAFF
TGCAGCGTTACCAGGGGCGGGGGGGCAGCTGAAGCTTTCTTT
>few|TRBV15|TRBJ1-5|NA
CATSREGWGYSNQPQHF
TGTGCCACCAGCAGAGAGGGGTGGGGATATAGCAATCAGCCCCAGCATTTT
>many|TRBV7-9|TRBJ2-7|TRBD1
CASSLYGGQGDYEQYF
TGTGCCAGCAGCTTATATGGGGGACAGGGTGACTACGAGCAGTACTTC
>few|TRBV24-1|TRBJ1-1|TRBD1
CATRGQVLNTEAFF
TGTGCCACCAGAGGACAGGTACTGAACACTGAAGCTTTCTTT
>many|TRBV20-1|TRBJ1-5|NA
CSASRGAQPQHF
TGCAGTGCTAGTAGGGGGGCCCAGCCCCAGCATTTT
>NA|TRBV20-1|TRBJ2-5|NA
CSAKGRAQETQYF
TGCAGTGCTAAGGGACGGGCCCAAGAGACCCAGTACTTC
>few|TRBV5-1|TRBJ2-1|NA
CASSLGQFGNNEQFF
TGCGCCAGCAGCTTGGGGCAGTTTGGAAACAATGAGCAGTTCTTC
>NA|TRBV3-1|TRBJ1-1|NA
CASSPNQGRMNTEAFF
TGTGCCAGCAGCCCCAATCAGGGTCGGATGAACACTGAAGCTTTCTTT
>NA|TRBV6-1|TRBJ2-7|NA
CASSDRDGAYEQYF
TGTGCCAGCAGTGATAGGGACGGTGCCTACGAGCAGTACTTC
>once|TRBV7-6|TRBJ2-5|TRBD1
CASSSGTGAVRGTETQYF
TGTGCCAGCAGCTCAGGGACAGGGGCAGTGCGGGGAACAGAGACCCAGTACTTC
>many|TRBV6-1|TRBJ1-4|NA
CASSEGGEKLFF
TGTGCCAGCAGTGAAGGGGGTGAAAAACTGTTTTTT
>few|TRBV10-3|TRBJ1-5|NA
CAPKTTNDQPQHF
TGTGCTCCCAAGACAACGAATGACCAGCCCCAGCATTTT
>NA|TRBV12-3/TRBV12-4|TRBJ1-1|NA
CASSFPLWGRITEAFF
TGTGCCAGCAGTTTCCCCCTGTGGGGGCGGATTACTGAAGCTTTCTTT
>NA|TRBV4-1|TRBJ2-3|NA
CASSQDREDTQYF
TGCGCCAGCAGCCAAGACAGAGAGGATACGCAGTATTTT
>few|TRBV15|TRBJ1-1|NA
CATSRAGTLTEAFF
TGTGCCACCAGCAGAGCAGGGACTCTCACTGAAGCTTTCTTT
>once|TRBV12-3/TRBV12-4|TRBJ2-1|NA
CASRPNLFSESSYNEQFF
TGTGCCAGCAGACCCAACCTCTTTAGTGAGAGCTCCTACAATGAGCAGTTCTTC
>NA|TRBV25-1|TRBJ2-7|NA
CASSEFGASSPYEQYF
TGTGCCAGCAGTGAATTTGGGGCCAGTTCCCCCTACGAGCAGTACTTC
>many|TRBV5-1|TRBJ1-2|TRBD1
CASSLGQGGYTF
TGTGCCAGCAGCTTAGGACAGGGTGGCTACACCTTC
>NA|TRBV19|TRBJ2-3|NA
CASPSISADTQYF
TGTGCCAGCCCATCCATCTCTGCAGATACGCAGTATTTT